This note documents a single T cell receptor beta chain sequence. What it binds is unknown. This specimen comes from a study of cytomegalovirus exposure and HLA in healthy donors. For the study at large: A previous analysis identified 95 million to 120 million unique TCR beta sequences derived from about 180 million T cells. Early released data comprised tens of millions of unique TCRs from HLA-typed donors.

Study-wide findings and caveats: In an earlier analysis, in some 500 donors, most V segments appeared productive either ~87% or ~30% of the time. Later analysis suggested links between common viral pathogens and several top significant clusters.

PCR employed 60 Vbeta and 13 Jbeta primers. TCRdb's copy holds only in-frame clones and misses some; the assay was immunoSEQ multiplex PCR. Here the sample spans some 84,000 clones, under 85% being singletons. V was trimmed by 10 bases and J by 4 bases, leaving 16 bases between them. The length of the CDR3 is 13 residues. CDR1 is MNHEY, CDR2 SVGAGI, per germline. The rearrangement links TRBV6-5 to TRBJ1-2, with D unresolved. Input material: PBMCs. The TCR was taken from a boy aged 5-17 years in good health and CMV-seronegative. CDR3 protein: CATNSRRTYGYTF. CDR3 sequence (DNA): TGTGCCACCAATTCCAGGAGGACCTATGGCTACACCTTC.